The rows below give T cell receptor beta chains drawn from one sample of a study of blood T cells in healthy people across ages. TCRdb re-called the 5' RACE reads through MiXCR, storing one row per CDR3 protein. This table holds about 1.5 million distinct CDR3 sequences, under 55% found once. Material: blood. These receptor sequences come from a woman aged 18-29 years in good health. Each CDR3 is given without its conserved first and last residue. The D gene is left open where the match is weak.

d_gene: NA
j_gene: TRBJ1-2
v_gene: TRBV6-5
CDR3aa: ASSYSSQGLFYGYT

d_gene: NA
j_gene: TRBJ2-3
v_gene: TRBV5-1
CDR3aa: ASSFGTGRSRGTQY

d_gene: NA
j_gene: TRBJ2-2
v_gene: TRBV10-1
CDR3aa: ASSESGGQNTGELF

d_gene: NA
j_gene: TRBJ2-3
v_gene: TRBV6-2/TRBV6-3
CDR3aa: ATSRKPGDTQY

d_gene: NA
j_gene: TRBJ1-2
v_gene: TRBV29-1
CDR3aa: SVKQPGRIYGYT

d_gene: NA
j_gene: TRBJ1-6
v_gene: TRBV21-1
CDR3aa: ASKTARAGKNSPLH

d_gene: NA
j_gene: TRBJ2-7
v_gene: TRBV7-2
CDR3aa: ASSLKVGTHEQY

d_gene: NA
j_gene: NA
v_gene: TRBV20-1
CDR3aa: SASLAVGGSETQY

d_gene: NA
j_gene: TRBJ2-3
v_gene: TRBV5-1
CDR3aa: ASAPGAGLTDAQY

d_gene: NA
j_gene: TRBJ2-1
v_gene: TRBV20-1
CDR3aa: SALARSSYNEQF

d_gene: TRBD1
j_gene: TRBJ1-2
v_gene: TRBV29-1
CDR3aa: SVLDRVYGYT

d_gene: NA
j_gene: TRBJ2-6
v_gene: TRBV5-1
CDR3aa: ASSRAQGTGANVLT

d_gene: TRBD1
j_gene: TRBJ1-1
v_gene: TRBV2
CDR3aa: ASGLQGGGTEAF

d_gene: TRBD1
j_gene: TRBJ2-2
v_gene: TRBV6-5
CDR3aa: ASSRDRGGGELF

d_gene: TRBD1
j_gene: TRBJ2-2
v_gene: TRBV5-1
CDR3aa: ASRERDRYTGELF

d_gene: NA
j_gene: TRBJ2-3
v_gene: TRBV29-1
CDR3aa: SVVPADTQY

d_gene: TRBD1
j_gene: TRBJ1-6
v_gene: TRBV4-3
CDR3aa: ASRSSWTGDSPLH

d_gene: NA
j_gene: TRBJ1-5
v_gene: TRBV4-3
CDR3aa: ASSPGRGINQPQH

d_gene: NA
j_gene: TRBJ1-5
v_gene: TRBV12-3/TRBV12-4
CDR3aa: ATRWGIQPQH

d_gene: NA
j_gene: TRBJ2-1
v_gene: TRBV4-2
CDR3aa: ASSHQDIGSSYNEQF

d_gene: NA
j_gene: TRBJ2-1
v_gene: TRBV4-2
CDR3aa: ASSLLGQGQPGNEQF

d_gene: NA
j_gene: TRBJ2-1
v_gene: TRBV20-1
CDR3aa: SASCVDYNEQF

d_gene: TRBD2
j_gene: TRBJ2-5
v_gene: TRBV29-1
CDR3aa: SVGLAQETQY

d_gene: NA
j_gene: TRBJ2-7
v_gene: TRBV5-1
CDR3aa: ASSVGWGLSYEQY

d_gene: TRBD1
j_gene: TRBJ2-7
v_gene: TRBV29-1
CDR3aa: SVVPGQATEQY

d_gene: NA
j_gene: TRBJ1-1
v_gene: TRBV20-1
CDR3aa: SASPGTGMNTEAF

d_gene: NA
j_gene: TRBJ2-1
v_gene: TRBV20-1
CDR3aa: SAITPGLPMAEQF

d_gene: NA
j_gene: TRBJ2-7
v_gene: TRBV29-1
CDR3aa: SERRGPSYEQY

d_gene: NA
j_gene: TRBJ2-1
v_gene: TRBV4-3
CDR3aa: ASSQDPPGTKNEQF

d_gene: TRBD1
j_gene: TRBJ2-1
v_gene: TRBV7-2
CDR3aa: ASSYDRDSYNEQF

d_gene: NA
j_gene: TRBJ1-2
v_gene: TRBV5-1
CDR3aa: ASNLEGTWIDDYGYT

d_gene: NA
j_gene: TRBJ1-2
v_gene: TRBV5-1
CDR3aa: ASSLVGKGYT

d_gene: NA
j_gene: TRBJ1-1
v_gene: TRBV4-3
CDR3aa: ASSQDLGLPGGTEAF

d_gene: NA
j_gene: TRBJ2-1
v_gene: TRBV29-1
CDR3aa: SVVGELDNEQF

d_gene: NA
j_gene: TRBJ1-2
v_gene: TRBV4-3
CDR3aa: ASSQATRQLYGYT

d_gene: NA
j_gene: TRBJ2-4
v_gene: TRBV6-5
CDR3aa: ASSYSILAGIQY

d_gene: NA
j_gene: TRBJ1-6
v_gene: TRBV13
CDR3aa: ASSLSTASYNSPLH

d_gene: NA
j_gene: TRBJ1-5
v_gene: TRBV4-3
CDR3aa: ASSQDNIRGSNQPQH

d_gene: TRBD1
j_gene: TRBJ2-4
v_gene: TRBV7-2
CDR3aa: ASSLDREHIQY

d_gene: NA
j_gene: NA
v_gene: TRBV29-1
CDR3aa: SGQALYEQY

d_gene: NA
j_gene: TRBJ1-2
v_gene: TRBV20-1
CDR3aa: SARDYGHT

d_gene: NA
j_gene: NA
v_gene: TRBV5-1
CDR3aa: ASSQDGALGETQY

d_gene: TRBD2
j_gene: TRBJ2-1
v_gene: TRBV6-5
CDR3aa: ASSDGLAGNEQF

d_gene: TRBD2
j_gene: TRBJ2-1
v_gene: TRBV9
CDR3aa: ASSVRSGLAGEYEQF

d_gene: TRBD1
j_gene: TRBJ2-3
v_gene: TRBV11-2
CDR3aa: ASPRDRASDTQY

d_gene: NA
j_gene: TRBJ1-5
v_gene: TRBV4-1
CDR3aa: ASSQVHGARDHPQH

d_gene: NA
j_gene: TRBJ2-3
v_gene: TRBV20-1
CDR3aa: SVRGTPPGDTQY

d_gene: NA
j_gene: TRBJ2-5
v_gene: TRBV6-6
CDR3aa: ASSYRVAQETQY

d_gene: NA
j_gene: TRBJ2-4
v_gene: TRBV20-1
CDR3aa: SASSPKRNIQY

d_gene: TRBD1
j_gene: TRBJ2-2
v_gene: TRBV5-1
CDR3aa: ASSLGQGPYAGELF

d_gene: TRBD2
j_gene: TRBJ2-1
v_gene: TRBV3-1
CDR3aa: ASSRSTGTSGYNEQF

d_gene: TRBD2
j_gene: TRBJ2-7
v_gene: TRBV20-1
CDR3aa: SARAGGPRKNEQY

d_gene: NA
j_gene: TRBJ1-6
v_gene: TRBV27
CDR3aa: ASSLWVAGNSPLH